This T cell receptor (beta chain) was retrieved from a study of blood T cell repertoires in COVID-19. Study-level background: The United States, Italy and Spain were the sources of the acute and convalescent COVID-19 samples. PBMCs, B-cell-depleted T cells, or T cells provided the cDNA or gDNA that made up the material.

Original processing methods: Amplifying reference gene primers gave estimates of nucleated cell counts. Here immunoSEQ multiplex PCR was the method, and the copy in TCRdb shows in-frame clones only, minus some. Clone size and the V and J calls come from that table; the DNA yielded D and trimming. Here the sample spans around 260,000 clones, roughly 84% being singletons. With 5 bases removed from V and 0 bases from J, the gap between germline ends came to 11 bases. CDR3 length equals 15 residues. Germline V gives CDR1 MNHEY, CDR2 SVGAGI. This clone was counted a single time. The chain employs TRBV6-5 and TRBJ1-5; perhaps TRBD1 as D (6 bases). Sequencing used peripheral blood. This clonotype was sampled from a man aged 55 to 70 with acute or convalescent COVID-19. The CDR3, as DNA: TGTGCCAGCAGTCGGACAGCTTATAGCAATCAGCCCCAGCATTTT. It translates to CASSRTAYSNQPQHF.